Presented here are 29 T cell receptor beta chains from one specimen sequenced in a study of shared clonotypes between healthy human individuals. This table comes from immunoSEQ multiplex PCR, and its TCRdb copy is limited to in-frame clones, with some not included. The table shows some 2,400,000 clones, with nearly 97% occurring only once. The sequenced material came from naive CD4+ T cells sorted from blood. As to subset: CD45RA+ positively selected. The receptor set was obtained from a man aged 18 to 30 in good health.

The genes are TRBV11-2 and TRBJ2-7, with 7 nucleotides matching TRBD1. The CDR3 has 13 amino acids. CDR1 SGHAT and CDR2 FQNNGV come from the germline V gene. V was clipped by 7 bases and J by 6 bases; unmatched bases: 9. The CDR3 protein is CASTRGQGVEQYF. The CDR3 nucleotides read TGTGCCAGCACCCGAGGGCAGGGGGTCGAGCAGTACTTC.

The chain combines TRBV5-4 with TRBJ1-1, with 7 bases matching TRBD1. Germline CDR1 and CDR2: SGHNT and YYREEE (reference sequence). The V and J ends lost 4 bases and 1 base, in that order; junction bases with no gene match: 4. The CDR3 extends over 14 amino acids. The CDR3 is CASSLWDRNTEAFF. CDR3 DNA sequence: TGTGCCAGCAGCCTCTGGGACAGGAACACTGAAGCTTTCTTT.

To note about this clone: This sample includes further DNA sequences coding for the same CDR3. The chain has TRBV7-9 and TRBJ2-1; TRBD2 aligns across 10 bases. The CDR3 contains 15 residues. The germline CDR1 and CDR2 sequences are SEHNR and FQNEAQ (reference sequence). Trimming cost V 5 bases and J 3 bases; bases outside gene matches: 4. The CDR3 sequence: CASSLGLADYNEQFF. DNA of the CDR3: TGTGCCAGCAGCCTAGGACTAGCGGACTACAATGAGCAGTTCTTC.

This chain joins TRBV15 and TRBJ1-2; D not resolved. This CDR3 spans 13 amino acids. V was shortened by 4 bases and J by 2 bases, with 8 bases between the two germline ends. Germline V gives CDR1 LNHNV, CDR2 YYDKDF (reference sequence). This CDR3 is CATSTSQNYGYTF. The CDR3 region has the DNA TGTGCCACCAGCACCTCGCAGAACTATGGCTACACCTTC. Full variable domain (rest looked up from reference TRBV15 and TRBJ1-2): DAMVIQNPRYQVTQFGKPVTLSCSQTLNHNVMYWYQQKSSQAPKLLFHYYDKDFNNEADTPDNFQSRRPNTSFCFLDIRSPGLGDTAMYLCATSTSQNYGYTFGSGTRLTVV.

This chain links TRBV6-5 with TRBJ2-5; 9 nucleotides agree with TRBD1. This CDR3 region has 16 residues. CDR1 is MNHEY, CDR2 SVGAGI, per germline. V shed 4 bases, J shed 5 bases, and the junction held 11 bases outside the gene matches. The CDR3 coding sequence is TGTGCCAGCAGTTCCCCCGGGACAGGGTCCTGGGAGACCCAGTACTTC. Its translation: CASSSPGTGSWETQYF.

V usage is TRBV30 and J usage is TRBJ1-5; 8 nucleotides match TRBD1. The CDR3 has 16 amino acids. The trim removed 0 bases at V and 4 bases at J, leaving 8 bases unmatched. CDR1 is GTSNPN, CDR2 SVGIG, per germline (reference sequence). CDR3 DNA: TGTGCCTGGAGTGTCTTGGGACAGGCTTTAAATCAGCCCCAGCATTTT. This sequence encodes CAWSVLGQALNQPQHF.

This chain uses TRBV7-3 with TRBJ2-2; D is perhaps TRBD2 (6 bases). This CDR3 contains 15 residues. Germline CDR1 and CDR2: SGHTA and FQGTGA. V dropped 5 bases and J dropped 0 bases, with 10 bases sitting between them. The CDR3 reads CASSGGGTNTGELFF. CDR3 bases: TGTGCCAGCAGCGGAGGCGGGACGAACACCGGGGAGCTGTTTTTT.

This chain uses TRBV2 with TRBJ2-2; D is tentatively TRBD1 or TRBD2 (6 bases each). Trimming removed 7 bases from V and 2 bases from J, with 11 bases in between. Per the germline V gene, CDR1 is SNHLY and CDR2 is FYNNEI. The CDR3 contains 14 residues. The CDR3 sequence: CASKAGHNTGELFF. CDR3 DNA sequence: TGTGCCAGCAAGGCGGGACACAACACCGGGGAGCTGTTTTTT. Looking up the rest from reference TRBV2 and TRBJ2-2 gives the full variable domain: EPEVTQTPSHQVTQMGQEVILRCVPISNHLYFYWYRQILGQKVEFLVSFYNNEISEKSEIFDDQFSVERPDGSNFTLKIRSTKLEDSAMYFCASKAGHNTGELFFGEGSRLTVL.

The CDR3 protein is CASSPSGGIDTQYF. In DNA form, the CDR3 reads TGTGCCAGCAGTCCTAGCGGGGGAATAGATACGCAGTATTTT. The chain uses TRBV6-6 and TRBJ2-3; 10 nucleotides line up with TRBD2. The CDR3 is made up of 14 amino acids. Trimming took 5 bases from V and 5 from J; bases not matched to a gene: 4. CDR1 MNHNY and CDR2 SVGAGI come from the germline V gene (reference sequence).

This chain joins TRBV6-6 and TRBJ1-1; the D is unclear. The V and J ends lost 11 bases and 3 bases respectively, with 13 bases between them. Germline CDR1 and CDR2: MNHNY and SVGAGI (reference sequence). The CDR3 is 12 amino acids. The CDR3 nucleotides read TGTGCCGCCAACCCCGGGGACACTGAAGCTTTCTTT. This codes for CAANPGDTEAFF.

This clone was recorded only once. The CDR3 is CASSYLAGSGTEAFF. CDR3 in DNA: TGTGCCAGCAGTTATTTGGCAGGCTCGGGCACTGAAGCTTTCTTT. The V gene is TRBV6-5, the J gene TRBJ1-1; D ambiguous. Germline values: CDR1 MNHEY, CDR2 SVGAGI. Trimming removed 3 bases at V and 4 bases at J, with 15 bases between. The CDR3 contains 15 residues.

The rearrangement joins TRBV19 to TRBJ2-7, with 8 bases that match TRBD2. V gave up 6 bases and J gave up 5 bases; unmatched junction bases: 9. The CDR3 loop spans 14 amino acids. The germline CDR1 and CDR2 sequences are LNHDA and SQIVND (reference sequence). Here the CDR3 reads CASRGLGLDHEQYF. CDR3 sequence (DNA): TGTGCCAGTAGGGGCCTGGGACTAGACCACGAGCAGTACTTC.

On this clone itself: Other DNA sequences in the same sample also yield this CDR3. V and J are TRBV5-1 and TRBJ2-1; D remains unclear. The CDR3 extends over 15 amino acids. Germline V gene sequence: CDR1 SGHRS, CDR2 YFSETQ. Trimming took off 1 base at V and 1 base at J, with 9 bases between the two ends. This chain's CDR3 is CASSLNSASYNEQFF. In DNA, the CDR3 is TGCGCCAGCAGCTTGAATTCCGCTTCCTACAATGAGCAGTTCTTC. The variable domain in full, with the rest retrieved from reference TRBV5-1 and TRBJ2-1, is KAGVTQTPRYLIKTRGQQVTLSCSPISGHRSVSWYQQTPGQGLQFLFEYFSETQRNKGNFPGRFSGRQFSNSRSEMNVSTLELGDSALYLCASSLNSASYNEQFFGPGTRLTVL.

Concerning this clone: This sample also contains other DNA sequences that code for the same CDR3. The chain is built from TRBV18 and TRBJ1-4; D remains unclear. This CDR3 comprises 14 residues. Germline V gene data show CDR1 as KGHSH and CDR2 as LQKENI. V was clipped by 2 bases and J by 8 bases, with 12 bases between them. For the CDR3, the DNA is TGTGCCAGCTCACCAGGAGGATTGGGGGAAAAACTGTTTTTT. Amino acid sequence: CASSPGGLGEKLFF.

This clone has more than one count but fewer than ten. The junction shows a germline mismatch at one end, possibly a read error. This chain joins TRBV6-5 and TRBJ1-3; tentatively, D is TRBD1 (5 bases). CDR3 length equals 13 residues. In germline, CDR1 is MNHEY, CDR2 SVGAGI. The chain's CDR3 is CASRRDPGNTIYF. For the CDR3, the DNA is TGTGCCAGCAGAAGGGACCCTGGGAACACCATATATTTT.

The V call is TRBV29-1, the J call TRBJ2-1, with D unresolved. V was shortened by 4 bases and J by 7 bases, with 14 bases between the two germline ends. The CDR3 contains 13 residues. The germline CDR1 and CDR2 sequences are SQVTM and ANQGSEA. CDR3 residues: CSVGARTRNEQFF. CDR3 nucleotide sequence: TGCAGCGTTGGTGCCAGAACGAGGAATGAGCAGTTCTTC.

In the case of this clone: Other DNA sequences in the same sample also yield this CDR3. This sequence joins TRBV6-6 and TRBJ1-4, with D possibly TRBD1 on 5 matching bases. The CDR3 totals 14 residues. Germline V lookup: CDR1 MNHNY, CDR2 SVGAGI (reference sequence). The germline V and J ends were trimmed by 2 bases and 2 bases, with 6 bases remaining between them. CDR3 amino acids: CASSYGGTNEKLFF. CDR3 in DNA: TGTGCCAGCAGTTACGGGGGGACTAATGAAAAACTGTTTTTT.

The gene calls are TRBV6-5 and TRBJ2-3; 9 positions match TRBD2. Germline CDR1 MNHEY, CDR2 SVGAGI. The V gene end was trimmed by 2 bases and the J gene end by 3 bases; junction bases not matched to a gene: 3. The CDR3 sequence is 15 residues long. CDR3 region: CASSYGGRGTDTQYF. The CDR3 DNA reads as TGTGCCAGCAGTTACGGCGGGAGGGGTACAGATACGCAGTATTTT.

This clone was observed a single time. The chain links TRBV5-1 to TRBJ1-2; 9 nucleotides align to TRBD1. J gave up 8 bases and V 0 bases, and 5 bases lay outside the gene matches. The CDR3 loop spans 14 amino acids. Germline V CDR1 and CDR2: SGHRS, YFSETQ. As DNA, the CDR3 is TGCGCCAGCAGCTTGGTGGGACAGGGTTACGGCTACACCTTC. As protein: CASSLVGQGYGYTF.

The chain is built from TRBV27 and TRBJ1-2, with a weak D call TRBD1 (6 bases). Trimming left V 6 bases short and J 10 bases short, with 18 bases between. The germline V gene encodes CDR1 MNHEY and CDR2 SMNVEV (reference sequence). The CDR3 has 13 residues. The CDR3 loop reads CASSNRELTYYTF. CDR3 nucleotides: TGTGCCAGCAGCAACAGGGAGTTAACCTACTACACCTTC.

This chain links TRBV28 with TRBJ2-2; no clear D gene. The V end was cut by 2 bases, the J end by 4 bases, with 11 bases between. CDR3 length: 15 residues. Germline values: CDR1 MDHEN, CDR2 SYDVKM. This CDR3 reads CASSLGQTLTGELFF. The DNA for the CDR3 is TGTGCCAGCAGTTTAGGGCAGACTCTCACCGGGGAGCTGTTTTTT.

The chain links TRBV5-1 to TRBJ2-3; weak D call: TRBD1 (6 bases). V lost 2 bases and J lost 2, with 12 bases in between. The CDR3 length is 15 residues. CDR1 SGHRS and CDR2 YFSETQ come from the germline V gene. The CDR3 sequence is CASSLEGDTTDTQYF. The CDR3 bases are TGCGCCAGCAGCTTAGAGGGGGACACCACAGATACGCAGTATTTT.

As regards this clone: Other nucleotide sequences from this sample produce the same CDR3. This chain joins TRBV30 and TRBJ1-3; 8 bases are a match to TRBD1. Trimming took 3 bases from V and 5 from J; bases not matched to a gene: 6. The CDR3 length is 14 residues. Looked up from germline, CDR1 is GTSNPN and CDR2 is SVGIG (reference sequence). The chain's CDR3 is CAWSGGQGRNTIYF. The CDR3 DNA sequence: TGTGCCTGGAGCGGAGGACAGGGAAGAAACACCATATATTTT.

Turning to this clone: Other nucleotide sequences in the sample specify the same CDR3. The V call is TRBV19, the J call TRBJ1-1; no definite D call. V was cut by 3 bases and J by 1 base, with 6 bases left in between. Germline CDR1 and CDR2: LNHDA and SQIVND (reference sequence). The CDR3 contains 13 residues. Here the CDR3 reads CASSIRANTEAFF. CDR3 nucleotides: TGTGCCAGTAGTATCCGGGCGAACACTGAAGCTTTCTTT.

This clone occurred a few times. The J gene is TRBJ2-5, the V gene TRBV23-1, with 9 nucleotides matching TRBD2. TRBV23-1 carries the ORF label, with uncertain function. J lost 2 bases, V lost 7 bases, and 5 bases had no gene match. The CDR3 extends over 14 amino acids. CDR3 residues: CASTPLAGQETQYF. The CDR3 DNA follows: TGCGCCAGCACTCCGCTAGCGGGGCAAGAGACCCAGTACTTC.

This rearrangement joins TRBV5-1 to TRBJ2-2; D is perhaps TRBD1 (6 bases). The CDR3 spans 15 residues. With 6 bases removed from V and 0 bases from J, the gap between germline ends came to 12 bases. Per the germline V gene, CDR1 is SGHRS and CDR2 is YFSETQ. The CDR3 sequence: CASTPGQPNTGELFF. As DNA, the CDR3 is TGCGCCAGCACCCCCGGACAGCCGAACACCGGGGAGCTGTTTTTT.

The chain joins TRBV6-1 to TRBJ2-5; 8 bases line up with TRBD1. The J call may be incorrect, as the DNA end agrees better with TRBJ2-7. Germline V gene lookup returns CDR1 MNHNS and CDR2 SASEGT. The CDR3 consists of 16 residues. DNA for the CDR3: TGTGCCAGCAGTGAAGTCGCGGGACAGGTCAGCTACGAGCAGTACTTC. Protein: CASSEVAGQVSYEQYF.

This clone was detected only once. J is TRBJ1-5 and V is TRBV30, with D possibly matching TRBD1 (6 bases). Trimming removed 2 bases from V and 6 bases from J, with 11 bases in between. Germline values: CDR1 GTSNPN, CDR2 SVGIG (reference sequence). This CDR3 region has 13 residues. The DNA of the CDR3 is TGTGCCTGGAGTACAGGGATGAGTCAGCCCCAGCATTTT. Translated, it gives CAWSTGMSQPQHF.

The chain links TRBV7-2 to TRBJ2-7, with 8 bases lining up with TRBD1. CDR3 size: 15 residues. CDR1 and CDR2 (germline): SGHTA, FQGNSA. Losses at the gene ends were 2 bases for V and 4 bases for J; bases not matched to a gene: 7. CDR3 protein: CASSLSTGVAYEQYF. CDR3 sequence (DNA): TGTGCCAGCAGCTTATCGACAGGGGTAGCTTACGAGCAGTACTTC.